This T cell receptor beta chain was recovered during a study of cytomegalovirus exposure and HLA in healthy donors. Study information: Most donors, roughly 77% of over 300 genotyped, fell in the Caucasian-associated ancestry cluster.

The PCR had 60 Vbeta and 13 Jbeta primers. Method: immunoSEQ multiplex PCR; TCRdb's copy keeps in-frame clones and lacks some. Reported are tens of thousands of clones; the ten largest clones contain 1.4% to 1.5%. This CDR3 has 19 residues. V was clipped by 0 bases and J by 1 base; unmatched bases: 8. From germline, CDR1 is SGHNT and CDR2 YYREEE (reference sequence). For this clone: The antigen is unknown.

Findings and caveats of the study: In vitro testing confirmed three CMV-associated chains as specific for CMV antigens. V segments that were indistinguishable, TRBV6-2 and TRBV6-3 among them, were omitted from analysis.

The source of this sequence is a woman in her sixties or seventies in good health and CMV-seronegative. The sequenced sample consisted of PBMCs. The V gene is TRBV5-4, the J gene TRBJ2-3; 13 bases are a match to TRBD2. CDR3 sequence: CASSLGLAGGPGGTDTQYF. DNA of the CDR3: TGTGCCAGCAGCTTGGGACTAGCGGGAGGTCCGGGAGGCACAGATACGCAGTATTTT.